These 3 T cell receptor beta chains were all obtained from the same sample, sequenced in a study of T cell repertoires and Cas9 in healthy adults. This table comes from immunoSEQ multiplex PCR, and its TCRdb copy is limited to in-frame clones, with some not included. The sample carries roughly 14,000 clones, 85% to 90% recorded once. Sequencing was performed on Tregs (CD4+, CD25+, CD127-, CD137-, CD154-) from PBMCs; culture status not recorded. These receptors were collected from a human donor in good health.

J is TRBJ2-3 and V is TRBV5-1, with D possibly matching TRBD2 (5 bases). From germline, CDR1 is SGHRS and CDR2 YFSETQ. V was cut by 4 bases and J by 0 bases, with 15 bases left in between. The CDR3 is made up of 16 amino acids. CDR3 residues: CASSGLLDISTDTQYF. The CDR3 coding sequence is TGCGCCAGCAGCGGGCTACTAGATATTAGCACAGATACGCAGTATTTT.

The chain recombines TRBV23-1 with TRBJ1-5, with unresolved D. TRBV23-1 is an ORF; its function is uncertain. Trimming cost V 11 bases and J 1 base, with 9 bases left between them. The CDR3 runs to 12 residues. This chain's CDR3 is CAHPGSNQPQHF. The CDR3 DNA sequence: TGCGCCCACCCCGGGAGCAATCAGCCCCAGCATTTT.

The J gene is TRBJ1-1, the V gene TRBV7-3, with D possibly TRBD1 on 5 matching bases. The CDR3 sequence is 13 residues long. The germline gives CDR1 SGHTA, CDR2 FQGTGA. V gave up 3 bases and J gave up 11 bases, with 16 bases separating them. The CDR3 DNA sequence: TGTGCCAGCAGCTTCGACAGCTTGGGTCCCGCTTTCTTT. Its translation is CASSFDSLGPAFF.